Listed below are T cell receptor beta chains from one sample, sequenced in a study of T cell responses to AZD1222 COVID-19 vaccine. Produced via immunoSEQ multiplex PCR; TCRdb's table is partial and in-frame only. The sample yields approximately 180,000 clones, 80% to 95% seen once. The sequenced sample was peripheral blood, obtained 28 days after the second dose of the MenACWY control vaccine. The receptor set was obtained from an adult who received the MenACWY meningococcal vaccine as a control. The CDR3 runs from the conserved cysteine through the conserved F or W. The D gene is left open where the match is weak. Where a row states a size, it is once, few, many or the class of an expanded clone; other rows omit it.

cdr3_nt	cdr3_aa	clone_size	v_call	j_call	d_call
TGTGCCAGCAGCTTTCATCGGAAAAAACTGTTTTTT	CASSFHRKKLFF	-	TRBV11-2	TRBJ1-4	-
TGCGCCAGCAGCTTGAACAGACTGGGACAGGGCTCTGAAGCTTTCTTT	CASSLNRLGQGSEAFF	-	TRBV5-1	TRBJ1-1	TRBD1
TGTGCCAGCAGCACACCCCGGCCGGGAATAGGTGAAGCTTTCTTT	CASSTPRPGIGEAFF	-	TRBV7-2	TRBJ1-1	-
TGCGCCAGCAGCCCCTGGGCCGGACTCGACACAGAGACCCAGTACTTC	CASSPWAGLDTETQYF	-	TRBV5-1	TRBJ2-5	-
TGTGCCAGCAGTGGGCAGGGGCTCATTAATGAAAAACTGTTTTTT	CASSGQGLINEKLFF	-	TRBV2	TRBJ1-4	-
TGTGCCATCAGTGAGTCCGGGGGCGGCTATGGCTACACCTTC	CAISESGGGYGYTF	-	TRBV10-3	TRBJ1-2	-
TGTGCCTGGAGAAAAGCCCAGGGCCGAAATGAAAAACTGTTTTTT	CAWRKAQGRNEKLFF	-	TRBV30	TRBJ1-4	-
TGTGCCAGCAGTTACTCCCGCTCCTACGAGCAGTACTTC	CASSYSRSYEQYF	-	TRBV6-5	TRBJ2-7	-
TGTGCCAGCAGTGAATTACGACAAAATCCTGGAAACACCATATATTTT	CASSELRQNPGNTIYF	-	TRBV2	TRBJ1-3	-
TGTGCCAGCAGCTTGGCAGGCAGTAACACCAACTATGGCTACACCTTC	CASSLAGSNTNYGYTF	-	TRBV5-4	TRBJ1-2	-
TGTGCCAGCAGTTACTCAGCGGGGGGCTCGGCAGATACGCAGTATTTT	CASSYSAGGSADTQYF	-	TRBV6-6	TRBJ2-3	TRBD2
TGCGCCAGCAGTGATGAGTCTTTTCAGCCCCAGCATTTT	CASSDESFQPQHF	-	TRBV10-1	TRBJ1-5	-
TGTGCCAGCTCGCCAGGGGTTTTGGACGAGCAGTACTTC	CASSPGVLDEQYF	-	TRBV18	TRBJ2-7	-
TGTGCCAGCTCACCAGGAGCACCGGCCTACGAGCAGTACTTC	CASSPGAPAYEQYF	-	TRBV18	TRBJ2-7	-
TGTGCCAGCAGCTTAGGGGGGCAAATGGATACGCAGTATTTT	CASSLGGQMDTQYF	-	TRBV7-3	TRBJ2-3	-
TGTGCCACCAGCAGGGACTATCAGCCCCAGCATTTT	CATSRDYQPQHF	-	TRBV15	TRBJ1-5	-
TGTGCCAGCAGCCCAGGACCTGGAAACACCATATATTTT	CASSPGPGNTIYF	-	TRBV2	TRBJ1-3	-
TGTGCCAGCAGCTTAGAGCGGGGGGCCTTCCCAGAGACCCAGTACTTC	CASSLERGAFPETQYF	-	TRBV5-6	TRBJ2-5	TRBD2
TGTGCCAGTAGTCCCACCGGCGCCGCCACGGAGCCCCAGCATTTT	CASSPTGAATEPQHF	-	TRBV19	TRBJ1-5	-
TGTGCCAGCAGCAGATCTGGTGGGGTGACTGAAGCTTTCTTT	CASSRSGGVTEAFF	-	TRBV6-5	TRBJ1-1	-
TGTGCCAGCAGCATGCATTCGGGACACCCTGGGAACACTGAAGCTTTCTTT	CASSMHSGHPGNTEAFF	-	TRBV7-9	TRBJ1-1	-
TGTGCCAGCAGTGAATGGAGGGGAGTGAACACTGAAGCTTTCTTT	CASSEWRGVNTEAFF	-	TRBV6-1	TRBJ1-1	-
TGTGCCAGCAGCCAAGGTTGGGCCGGGGAGCTGTTTTTT	CASSQGWAGELFF	-	TRBV3-1/TRBV3-2	TRBJ2-2	-
TGTGCCAGCAGCTTTGGGGGCGCCCCTCGAAATCAGCCCCAGCATTTT	CASSFGGAPRNQPQHF	once	TRBV5-8	TRBJ1-5	-
TGTGCCACCAGTGATTCCAGGGAGCAGTACTTC	CATSDSREQYF	-	TRBV24-1	TRBJ2-7	-
TGTGCCTGGACCAGAGCCCTCCCGGGCGATGGCTACACCTTC	CAWTRALPGDGYTF	-	TRBV30	TRBJ1-2	-
TGTGCCAGCAGTTCCTTAGACAGGGTTGGAAATCAGCCCCAGCATTTT	CASSSLDRVGNQPQHF	-	TRBV27	TRBJ1-5	TRBD1
TGTGCCAGTAGTATAGTCCATGGTCCCAATCAGCCCCAGCATTTT	CASSIVHGPNQPQHF	-	TRBV19	TRBJ1-5	-
TGTGCCACCCACGGGCCCAAGGCCAATGAGCAGTTCTTC	CATHGPKANEQFF	-	TRBV6-5	TRBJ2-1	-
TGTGCCAGCAGTTTAGAGATTGATGGCTACACCTTC	CASSLEIDGYTF	-	TRBV12-3/TRBV12-4	TRBJ1-2	-
TGCGCCAGCAGTGACCGTGACGGGGGGTACAATGAGCAGTTCTTC	CASSDRDGGYNEQFF	-	TRBV10-1	TRBJ2-1	TRBD2
TGTGCCAGCAGCCAAGCATCTGGAAACACCATATATTTT	CASSQASGNTIYF	once	TRBV4-2	TRBJ1-3	-
TGTGCCAGCAGGAACAGGGGAGACACCGGGGAGCTGTTTTTT	CASRNRGDTGELFF	-	TRBV6-5	TRBJ2-2	TRBD1
TGCGCCAGCAGCTTGGGACGGGGCATGAACACTGAAGCTTTCTTT	CASSLGRGMNTEAFF	-	TRBV5-1	TRBJ1-1	-
TGTGCCAGCAGTTTATGGACAGGGCGCCCCTACAATGAGCAGTTCTTC	CASSLWTGRPYNEQFF	-	TRBV6-2/TRBV6-3	TRBJ2-1	TRBD1
TGTGCCAGCAGCGTCACCGGGACTAGCGGTGAAAAACTGTTTTTT	CASSVTGTSGEKLFF	-	TRBV2	TRBJ1-4	-
TGTGCCACCAGCAGAGACAAGGGACAGATATACGAAGCTTTCTTT	CATSRDKGQIYEAFF	once	TRBV15	TRBJ1-1	TRBD1
TGTGCCAGCAGTTTTGGCAGGCCGCCCCTCGGCTACACCTTC	CASSFGRPPLGYTF	-	TRBV28	TRBJ1-2	-
TGTGCCAGTAGTTCAAATAGCGGGGGGCAGGAGACCCAGTACTTC	CASSSNSGGQETQYF	once	TRBV19	TRBJ2-5	TRBD2
TGCGCCAGCAGCCAAGGTGGCTACGAGCAGTACTTC	CASSQGGYEQYF	-	TRBV4-1	TRBJ2-7	-
TGTGCCAGCAGGAGTTATAATGAGCAGTTCTTC	CASRSYNEQFF	-	TRBV6-5	TRBJ2-1	-
TGTGCCAGCAGTCCGACTAGTGTCTGGCAGTATTTT	CASSPTSVWQYF	-	TRBV12-3/TRBV12-4	TRBJ2-3	-
TGTGCCAGCAGCTTGGGGGGGACGGCCTATGGCTACACCTTC	CASSLGGTAYGYTF	few	TRBV5-5	TRBJ1-2	-
TGCGCCAGCAGCTTGCATGTCATGAACACTGAAGCTTTCTTT	CASSLHVMNTEAFF	-	TRBV5-1	TRBJ1-1	-
TGTGCCAGCAGTTACTCAGTCCTCGGTGAGCAGTTCTTC	CASSYSVLGEQFF	-	TRBV6-5	TRBJ2-1	-
TGTGCCAGCAGTGAGATTGGGACTAGCAGTTACAATGAGCAGTTCTTC	CASSEIGTSSYNEQFF	-	TRBV2	TRBJ2-1	TRBD2
TGTGCCAGCAGGGGACTTCAGGGGGCGGGTTATGGCTACACCTTC	CASRGLQGAGYGYTF	-	TRBV2	TRBJ1-2	TRBD1
TGTGCCTGGAGTGTATGGTCCGGAGGGGCTTATAATTCACCCCTCCACTTT	CAWSVWSGGAYNSPLHF	-	TRBV30	TRBJ1-6	-
TGTGCCAGCAGTCGCGCCCATTCGAACACTGAAGCTTTCTTT	CASSRAHSNTEAFF	-	TRBV6-5	TRBJ1-1	-
TGCGCCAGCAGAGACAGGGGGAGATCCTACGAGCAGTACTTC	CASRDRGRSYEQYF	-	TRBV10-2	TRBJ2-7	TRBD1
TGTGCCAGCAGTGAACCCCTGAGCTCCTATAATTCACCCCTCCACTTT	CASSEPLSSYNSPLHF	-	TRBV6-1	TRBJ1-6	-
TGTGCCACCAGTGACCCCGGGGAGCCCGGGAGGACCCAGTACTTC	CATSDPGEPGRTQYF	-	TRBV24-1	TRBJ2-5	-
TGTGCCAGCAGCCAGAGCGGGGGGCCGAACACCGGGGAGCTGTTTTTT	CASSQSGGPNTGELFF	-	TRBV3-1/TRBV3-2	TRBJ2-2	TRBD2
TGTGCCAGTAGTATCGGGGTTAACTATGGCTACACCTTC	CASSIGVNYGYTF	-	TRBV19	TRBJ1-2	-
TGCAGCGTTGAAGATCAGGGGGGGTCGGACACTGAAGCTTTCTTT	CSVEDQGGSDTEAFF	-	TRBV29-1	TRBJ1-1	TRBD1
TGTGCCAGTAGTATACAGGCTAGGCCTGAAGCTTTCTTT	CASSIQARPEAFF	-	TRBV19	TRBJ1-1	-
TGTGCCAGCAGTTACGCGATGTCGGCAGGGGGGGTGAACACTGAAGCTTTCTTT	CASSYAMSAGGVNTEAFF	-	TRBV6-2/TRBV6-3	TRBJ1-1	TRBD1